The 24 T cell receptor beta chains below come from one sample, sequenced in a study of glioma-infiltrating T cells after dendritic cell vaccination. Time point defined: after dendritic cell vaccination, including at tumor progression/relapse. Assay used: immunoSEQ multiplex PCR; TCRdb lists only in-frame clones, some missing. The sample contains about 76,000 clones, roughly 84% of which appear only once. Sequenced here: blood, sampled after dendritic cell vaccination. The receptors stem from a human donor with glioblastoma.

The CDR3: CASSRKGGDEQFF. Here the CDR3 DNA reads TGTGCCAGTAGTAGGAAGGGAGGAGATGAGCAGTTCTTC. The gene calls are TRBV19 and TRBJ2-1, with D possibly matching TRBD2 (6 bases). Germline values: CDR1 LNHDA, CDR2 SQIVND (reference sequence). Trimming removed 4 bases from V and 8 bases from J, with 12 bases in between. CDR3 length equals 13 residues.

The chain is built from TRBV5-6 and TRBJ1-1, with TRBD1 as a possible D gene (5 bases). Germline CDR1 SGHDT, CDR2 YYEEEE. The CDR3 is 16 residues long. Trimming stripped 0 bases from V and 3 bases from J, with 15 bases between. CDR3 coding DNA: TGTGCCAGCAGCTTGGCACCGGACACCGACTACACTGAAGCTTTCTTT. It is translated as CASSLAPDTDYTEAFF.

The table lists this clone with a count of one. This chain joins TRBV14 and TRBJ2-7; 7 positions match TRBD1. The length of the CDR3 is 14 residues. Germline CDR1 reads SGHDN; CDR2 reads FVKESK. Trimming took 5 bases from V and 3 from J; bases not matched to a gene: 7. In DNA form, the CDR3 reads TGTGCCAGCAGCGCAAGGGGGCTTGGCTACGAGCAGTACTTC. Protein product: CASSARGLGYEQYF. The full variable domain, its missing parts supplied by reference TRBV14 and TRBJ2-7, is EAGVTQFPSHSVIEKGQTVTLRCDPISGHDNLYWYRRVMGKEIKFLLHFVKESKQDESGMPNNRFLAERTGGTYSTLKVQPAELEDSGVYFCASSARGLGYEQYFGPGTRLTVT.

V usage is TRBV19 and J usage is TRBJ1-2; 7 nucleotides match TRBD1. Germline assignment: CDR1 LNHDA and CDR2 SQIVND (reference sequence). The CDR3 length is 14 residues. V trimming: 3 bases; J trimming: 6 bases; junction bases outside the gene matches: 7. The CDR3 DNA reads TGTGCCAGTAGTATGGGGACAGAAACGAATGGCTACACCTTC. Its translation is CASSMGTETNGYTF.

The rearrangement joins TRBV14 to TRBJ2-3; no definite D call. Germline V gene lookup returns CDR1 SGHDN and CDR2 FVKESK. The CDR3 consists of 12 residues. Deletions cut 4 bases from V and 12 bases from J, with 14 bases between. CDR3 nucleotide sequence: TGTGCCAGCAGCCCCTCGGCTAGTCGACAGTATTTT. This gives the protein CASSPSASRQYF.

This rearrangement joins TRBV5-1 to TRBJ1-4; 8 bases line up with TRBD1. Per the germline V gene, CDR1 is SGHRS and CDR2 is YFSETQ. The CDR3 totals 14 residues. Unmatched junction bases numbered 6, after V lost 3 bases and J lost 8 bases. CDR3: CASSSTGQGEKLFF. The CDR3 DNA is TGCGCCAGCAGCTCCACTGGACAGGGCGAAAAACTGTTTTTT.

The chain links TRBV9 to TRBJ2-2; 8 nucleotides agree with TRBD1. There are 17 residues in the CDR3. Germline values: CDR1 SGDLS, CDR2 YYNGEE. Germline trimming cut 4 bases from V and 3 bases from J; bases unmatched to any gene: 11. The CDR3 coding sequence is TGTGCCAGCAGCTATTCTTACAGGGGGGATTACACCGGGGAGCTGTTTTTT. This translates into CASSYSYRGDYTGELFF.

This chain joins TRBV10-2 and TRBJ2-1; the match to TRBD2 covers 8 bases. V shed 6 bases, J shed 5 bases, and the junction held 6 bases outside the gene matches. The CDR3 is 14 residues long. The V gene's germline CDR1 is WSHSY and CDR2 SAAADI. CDR3 DNA sequence: TGCGCCAGCAGCGGTTTACTAGCGGACAATGAGCAGTTCTTC. This translates into CASSGLLADNEQFF.

V and J are TRBV27 and TRBJ2-7; D ambiguous. Trimming shortened V by 5 bases and J by 2 bases, and 4 bases separated the two germline ends. Germline V lookup: CDR1 MNHEY, CDR2 SMNVEV (reference sequence). CDR3 length: 11 amino acids. The CDR3 coding sequence is TGTGCCAGCAGTCCCACCTACGAGCAGTACTTC. Encoded protein: CASSPTYEQYF.

The V call is TRBV7-2, the J call TRBJ2-5; tentatively, D is TRBD2 (6 bases). This CDR3 is built from 15 residues. Germline CDR1 reads SGHTA; CDR2 reads FQGNSA. V was pared by 4 bases and J by 4 bases, with 16 bases between. The CDR3 sequence is CASSYVAGIGETQYF. The CDR3 DNA reads TGTGCCAGCAGCTACGTCGCGGGAATTGGAGAGACCCAGTACTTC.

The chain recombines TRBV6-6 with TRBJ1-1; 7 bases line up with TRBD1. CDR3 length: 16 amino acids. CDR1 MNHNY and CDR2 SVGAGI come from the germline V gene (reference sequence). V trimming: 0 bases; J trimming: 11 bases; junction bases outside the gene matches: 15. The CDR3 coding sequence is TGTGCCAGCAGTTACTCTCGAGTGATAGGGGGCTCTGGGGCTTTCTTT. This sequence encodes CASSYSRVIGGSGAFF.

This chain uses TRBV15 with TRBJ1-4; the match to TRBD1 covers 7 bases. The ends lost 5 bases at V and 6 bases at J; junction bases unmatched: 6. Germline CDR1 LNHNV, CDR2 YYDKDF (reference sequence). The CDR3 consists of 14 residues. This CDR3 reads CATSGVQGDEKLFF. The DNA for the CDR3 is TGTGCCACCAGCGGCGTCCAGGGGGATGAAAAACTGTTTTTT. Drawing the rest from reference TRBV15 and TRBJ1-4, the complete variable domain is DAMVIQNPRYQVTQFGKPVTLSCSQTLNHNVMYWYQQKSSQAPKLLFHYYDKDFNNEADTPDNFQSRRPNTSFCFLDIRSPGLGDTAMYLCATSGVQGDEKLFFGSGTQLSVL.

The rearrangement joins TRBV5-1 to TRBJ2-7; 9 bases match TRBD1. From germline, CDR1 is SGHRS and CDR2 YFSETQ. The V gene end was trimmed by 3 bases and the J gene end by 5 bases; junction bases not matched to a gene: 9. The CDR3 length is 15 residues. CDR3 sequence reads: CASSWDGTGRDEQYF. In DNA form, the CDR3 reads TGCGCCAGCAGCTGGGACGGGACAGGGAGGGACGAGCAGTACTTC.

This sequence joins TRBV28 and TRBJ2-7; D is unclear. V was pared by 3 bases and J by 3 bases, with 6 bases between. This CDR3 comprises 12 residues. CDR1 MDHEN and CDR2 SYDVKM come from the germline V gene. CDR3 protein: CASSFRSYEQYF. Written as DNA, the CDR3 is TGTGCCAGCAGTTTCAGAAGCTACGAGCAGTACTTC.

On this clone: Compared with germline, one end of the junction differs, possibly owing to a read error. This rearrangement joins TRBV18 to TRBJ2-7, with D maybe TRBD1 (6 bases). CDR3 length equals 14 residues. Germline V gene sequence: CDR1 KGHSH, CDR2 LQKENI. The CDR3 protein is CASSLLWTDHTPDF. CDR3 DNA: TGTGCCAGCTCACTCTTATGGACAGACCATACTCCGGACTTC.

This chain joins TRBV7-6 and TRBJ2-7; possibly TRBD1 for D (5 bases). V was shortened by 1 base and J by 6 bases, with 13 bases between the two germline ends. Germline V gene data show CDR1 as SGHVS and CDR2 as FNYEAQ. The CDR3 consists of 14 residues. CDR3 sequence: CASSLGSGPREQYF. The CDR3 nucleotides read TGTGCCAGCAGCTTAGGTTCAGGGCCGCGCGAGCAGTACTTC.

The chain links TRBV6-4 to TRBJ2-3, with 7 nucleotides matching TRBD2. CDR1 is MRHNA and CDR2 is SNTAGT in the germline V gene. This CDR3 region has 15 residues. The J segment lost 3 bases and the V segment lost 3 bases, leaving 6 bases of the junction unmatched. CDR3: CASSESGGGTDTQYF. CDR3 sequence (DNA): TGTGCCAGCAGTGAATCCGGGGGAGGGACAGATACGCAGTATTTT.

This chain links TRBV9 with TRBJ1-1; no clear D gene. CDR1 is SGDLS, CDR2 YYNGEE, per germline. The CDR3 totals 15 residues. V was cut by 0 bases and J by 2 bases, with 11 bases left in between. CDR3 sequence: CASSVVGVQNTEAFF. The DNA for the CDR3 is TGTGCCAGCAGCGTAGTCGGGGTTCAAAACACTGAAGCTTTCTTT.

This chain links TRBV5-1 with TRBJ2-3; 9 nucleotides agree with TRBD2. Germline V CDR1 and CDR2: SGHRS, YFSETQ. J lost 3 bases, V lost 2 bases, and 4 bases had no gene match. The CDR3 is 15 amino acids. The CDR3 sequence is CASSFGLAGTDTQYF. CDR3 nucleotides: TGCGCCAGCAGCTTTGGTCTAGCGGGAACAGATACGCAGTATTTT. The full variable domain, rest sourced from reference TRBV5-1 and TRBJ2-3, is KAGVTQTPRYLIKTRGQQVTLSCSPISGHRSVSWYQQTPGQGLQFLFEYFSETQRNKGNFPGRFSGRQFSNSRSEMNVSTLELGDSALYLCASSFGLAGTDTQYFGPGTRLTVL.

The chain couples TRBV30 to TRBJ2-5, with 8 positions matching TRBD2. The CDR3 is 13 residues long. Germline lookup yields CDR1 GTSNPN and CDR2 SVGIG (reference sequence). J lost 4 bases, V lost 2 bases, and 3 bases had no gene match. The CDR3 DNA is TGTGCCTGGAGTACGGGGGGGGGAGAGACCCAGTACTTC. Its translation: CAWSTGGGETQYF. Complete variable domain (other parts from reference TRBV30 and TRBJ2-5): SQTIHQWPATLVQPVGSPLSLECTVEGTSNPNLYWYRQAAGRGLQLLFYSVGIGQISSEVPQNLSASRPQDRQFILSSKKLLLSDSGFYLCAWSTGGGETQYFGPGTRLLVL.

The chain links TRBV7-2 to TRBJ1-5; 9 positions agree with TRBD1. Germline CDR1 is SGHTA and CDR2 is FQGNSA. The CDR3 is 14 residues long. V gave up 5 bases and J gave up 8 bases; unmatched junction bases: 7. The CDR3 DNA follows: TGTGCCAGCAGCGCACAGGGGGCTTCGGAGCCCCAGCATTTT. Amino acid sequence: CASSAQGASEPQHF.

The rearrangement uses TRBV5-1 and TRBJ2-6, with a weak D call TRBD1 (6 bases). CDR3 length: 17 amino acids. Trimming took off 0 bases at V and 4 bases at J, with 14 bases between the two ends. Germline V lookup: CDR1 SGHRS, CDR2 YFSETQ. This CDR3 is CASSLGQGIGGANVLTF. In nucleotides, the CDR3 is TGCGCCAGCAGCTTGGGTCAGGGGATTGGAGGGGCCAACGTCCTGACTTTC.

This chain uses TRBV2 with TRBJ2-2; D may be TRBD1 (5 bases). The CDR3 has 15 residues. Deletions cut 8 bases from V and 6 bases from J, with 19 bases between. Germline V CDR1 and CDR2: SNHLY, FYNNEI. This CDR3 is CASGLMYRSAGELFF. Written as DNA, the CDR3 is TGTGCCAGCGGCCTGATGTACAGGAGTGCCGGGGAGCTGTTTTTT.

CDR3 nucleotide sequence: TGTGCTAGTGCCCTTAGCGGAACTAGCACAGATACGCAGTATTTT. It specifies CASALSGTSTDTQYF. This rearrangement joins TRBV12-5 to TRBJ2-3, with D possibly being TRBD2 (6 bases). Germline-derived CDR1 and CDR2 are LGHNT and FRNRAP. V dropped 7 bases and J dropped 0 bases, with 14 bases sitting between them. The CDR3 runs to 15 residues.